The TCR beta chain under discussion was sequenced for a study of CXCR3-negative and CXCR3-positive naive CD8 T cells. Notes on the study in general: Comparison of naive subsets found surface CD5 to be comparable, and TCR strength was inferred on the basis of TRB CDR3 properties.

Germline V gives CDR1 SGHTA, CDR2 FQGNSA. The CDR3 totals 16 residues. The TRB libraries of cDNA were built by UMI-labeled 5' RACE. TCRdb re-called the 5' RACE reads and shows each CDR3 protein once, DNA omitted. This table holds about 41,000 distinct CDR3 sequences. Concerning this clonotype: Its cognate antigen is unknown.

Material: naive CXCR3- CD8+ T cells from blood. Subset described: CD45RO-CCR7+CD27+CD95- naive CD8+ T cells lacking CXCR3 (TNR3-). The origin of this receptor is a human donor in good health. Some clones in this sample may be carry-over from other donors' samples. This chain links TRBV7-2 with TRBJ2-1; the TRBD1 assignment by TCRdb is unverifiable without DNA. This chain's CDR3 is CASRLPSEGGSNEQFF.